This is a list of T cell receptor beta chains from one sample in a study of control samples from healthy donors and cancer patients. Only in-frame clones appear in the TCRdb table, and some are missing; sequencing was by immunoSEQ multiplex PCR. There are about 120,000 clones in the sample; more than 75% occur only once, and about 2.1% lies in the top ten. The sample taken for sequencing was blood. Every receptor here comes from a woman between 65 and 79 years old in good health. Each CDR3 is given with its conserved first and last residue. D genes are given only for firm matches. For some rows the clone size is stated as once, few or many, or as a class when expanded; others skip it.

12 NA NA TRBJ1-1 TRBV27 CASSSGNTEAFF TGTGCCAGCAGTTCGGGGAACACTGAAGCTTTCTTT
18 NA TRBD1 TRBJ1-2 TRBV3-1/TRBV3-2 CASSLIGGQGLVGYGYTF TGTGCCAGCAGCCTAATAGGTGGACAGGGTCTCGTGGGCTATGGCTACACCTTC
17 NA TRBD1 TRBJ1-5 TRBV28 CASGLAFTTGSNQPQHF TGTGCCAGCGGCTTAGCCTTCACGACAGGGAGCAATCAGCCCCAGCATTTT
14 NA NA TRBJ1-6 TRBV7-2 CASSIGLMHSPLHF TGTGCCAGCAGCATAGGACTGATGCATTCACCCCTCCACTTT
12 NA NA TRBJ1-1 TRBV19 CASCSGGTEAFF TGTGCCAGTTGTTCGGGGGGCACTGAAGCTTTCTTT
14 NA NA TRBJ1-2 TRBV4-3 CASSQDRGVYGYTF TGCGCCAGCAGCCAAGATAGGGGCGTCTATGGCTACACCTTC
15 NA NA TRBJ1-1 TRBV7-8 CASSLAGTLNTEAFF TGTGCCAGCAGCTTAGCGGGGACACTTAACACTGAAGCTTTCTTT
14 NA NA TRBJ1-2 TRBV6-5 CASRGHNVNYGYTF TGTGCCAGCAGGGGTCATAATGTTAACTATGGCTACACCTTC
14 NA NA TRBJ1-5 TRBV6-5 CASRMGPVYQPQHF TGTGCCAGTCGGATGGGACCGGTTTATCAGCCCCAGCATTTT
13 NA NA TRBJ2-3 TRBV4-1 CASSQELRYTQYF TGCGCCAGCAGCCAAGAGTTGCGCTATACGCAGTATTTT
13 NA NA TRBJ1-2 TRBV2 CASSESGVIGYTF TGTGCCAGCAGTGAATCAGGGGTGATCGGCTACACCTTC
15 once NA TRBJ2-5 TRBV7-2 CASSLVGLDQETQYF TGTGCCAGCAGCTTAGTGGGGCTAGACCAAGAGACCCAGTACTTC
15 NA NA TRBJ2-1 TRBV9 CASSVGLPSYNEQFF TGTGCCAGCAGCGTAGGGCTACCCTCCTACAATGAGCAGTTCTTC
12 NA NA TRBJ2-7 TRBV5-6 CASSARGYEQYF TGTGCCAGCAGCGCCAGAGGCTACGAGCAGTACTTC
15 NA NA TRBJ1-2 TRBV5-8 CASSLGQRTNYGYTF TGTGCCAGCAGCTTGGGACAGAGGACTAACTATGGCTACACCTTC
13 NA NA TRBJ1-1 TRBV7-2 CASSVSLRTEAFF TGTGCCAGCAGTGTTTCCCTCCGGACTGAAGCTTTCTTT
14 NA NA TRBJ2-3 TRBV9 CASSVVVSTDTQYF TGTGCCAGCAGCGTAGTTGTGAGCACAGATACGCAGTATTTT
17 NA TRBD1 TRBJ2-3 TRBV18 CASSPIQTGTGGETQYF TGTGCCAGCTCACCAATTCAAACGGGGACAGGGGGCGAGACGCAGTATTTT
14 NA NA TRBJ1-2 TRBV5-1 CASSLDPGNYGYTF TGCGCCAGCAGCTTGGATCCGGGGAACTATGGCTACACCTTC
15 NA TRBD2 TRBJ2-7 TRBV7-2 CASSLFSGGSYEQYF TGTGCCAGCAGCTTATTTTCGGGGGGCTCCTACGAGCAGTACTTC
13 once NA TRBJ1-1 TRBV7-9 CASSFEGPTEAFF TGTGCCAGCAGCTTTGAGGGGCCGACTGAAGCTTTCTTT
17 NA NA TRBJ2-2 TRBV9 CASSPREVGDYTGELFF TGTGCCAGCAGCCCCCGAGAAGTGGGGGACTACACCGGGGAGCTGTTTTTT
16 once TRBD2 TRBJ2-5 TRBV6-5 CASSYGVAGSQETQYF TGTGCCAGCAGTTACGGGGTAGCGGGGTCTCAAGAGACCCAGTACTTC
18 NA NA TRBJ1-4 TRBV7-2 CASSLRPSRRIDNEKLFF TGTGCCAGCAGCTTAAGGCCCTCCAGACGCATAGATAATGAAAAACTGTTTTTT
16 NA TRBD2 TRBJ2-3 TRBV6-4 CASSDVSGGGTDTQYF TGTGCCAGCAGTGACGTGAGCGGGGGGGGCACAGATACGCAGTATTTT
15 NA NA TRBJ2-1 TRBV5-6 CASSPAAGAVNEQFF TGTGCCAGCAGCCCCGCTGCGGGGGCGGTTAATGAGCAGTTCTTC
15 NA TRBD2 TRBJ2-1 TRBV7-9 CASSSGLAGRHEQFF TGTGCCAGCAGCTCTGGACTAGCGGGGAGACATGAGCAGTTCTTC
14 NA TRBD1 TRBJ1-2 TRBV18 CASSPMTGGYGYTF TGTGCCAGCTCACCTATGACAGGGGGATATGGCTACACCTTC
16 NA TRBD2 TRBJ2-5 TRBV3-1/TRBV3-2 CASSQEGAGGQETQYF TGTGCCAGCAGCCAAGAGGGAGCGGGGGGCCAAGAGACCCAGTACTTC
13 NA NA TRBJ1-1 TRBV5-1 CASSLGGGTEAFF TGCGCCAGCAGCTTGGGTGGAGGGACTGAAGCTTTCTTT
15 NA TRBD1 TRBJ1-2 TRBV25-1 CASGRQGKTNYGYTF TGTGCCAGCGGACGACAGGGCAAGACTAACTATGGCTACACCTTC
14 NA NA TRBJ1-5 TRBV3-1/TRBV3-2 CASSPTGVNQPQHF TGTGCCAGCAGCCCAACGGGGGTAAATCAGCCCCAGCATTTT
17 NA TRBD1 TRBJ2-3 TRBV9 CASSVEAGGRSTDTQYF TGTGCCAGCAGCGTAGAGGCAGGGGGCCGGAGCACAGATACGCAGTATTTT
15 once NA TRBJ1-1 TRBV5-1 CASSLMPVMNTEAFF TGCGCCAGCAGCTTGATGCCGGTGATGAACACTGAAGCTTTCTTT
13 NA NA TRBJ2-3 TRBV7-9 CASSFKFADTQYF TGTGCCAGCAGCTTCAAGTTCGCGGATACGCAGTATTTT
16 NA TRBD1 TRBJ1-6 TRBV6-6 CASSRGQAILNSPLHF TGTGCCAGCAGTCGAGGACAGGCCATCCTTAATTCACCCCTCCACTTT
13 NA NA TRBJ1-6 TRBV12-3/TRBV12-4 CASSFKGHGPLHF TGTGCCAGCAGTTTCAAAGGGCACGGGCCCCTCCACTTT
15 NA NA TRBJ2-7 TRBV4-1 CASSQAGPPPGEQYF TGCGCCAGCAGCCAAGCGGGCCCACCTCCCGGCGAGCAGTACTTC
12 NA NA TRBJ2-3 TRBV6-1 CASSLYTDTQYF TGTGCCAGCAGTCTCTACACAGATACGCAGTATTTT
15 NA NA TRBJ1-6 TRBV3-1/TRBV3-2 CASSQGQLYNSPLHF TGTGCCAGCAGCCAAGGGCAGCTATATAATTCACCCCTCCACTTT
12 NA NA TRBJ1-4 TRBV29-1 CSAGGDNEKLFF TGCAGCGCCGGAGGGGACAATGAAAAACTGTTTTTT
16 NA TRBD1 TRBJ1-2 TRBV11-2 CASSLDGTGGGYGYTF TGTGCCAGCAGCTTGGACGGGACAGGGGGCGGGTATGGCTACACCTTC
13 NA TRBD1 TRBJ2-1 TRBV5-1 CASSSGQGVEQFF TGCGCCAGCAGCTCCGGACAGGGTGTCGAGCAGTTCTTC
16 NA TRBD2 TRBJ2-7 TRBV27 CASRIAGGLSSYEQYF TGTGCCAGCAGGATAGCGGGGGGACTTAGCTCCTACGAGCAGTACTTC
15 NA NA TRBJ2-1 TRBV11-3 CASSLVRGTGNEQFF TGTGCCAGCAGCTTAGTACGGGGGACGGGCAATGAGCAGTTCTTC
13 NA NA TRBJ1-1 TRBV6-5 CASTQTGLAEAFF TGTGCCAGCACTCAAACAGGGTTGGCTGAAGCTTTCTTT
13 once NA TRBJ1-1 TRBV2 CASSGGRLTEAFF TGTGCCAGCAGCGGGGGCCGGCTAACTGAAGCTTTCTTT
13 once NA TRBJ1-5 TRBV15 CATSRTSNQPQHF TGTGCCACCAGCAGAACGAGCAATCAGCCCCAGCATTTT
16 few NA TRBJ1-6 TRBV7-9 CASSSPGIGDNSPLHF TGTGCCAGCAGCTCCCCAGGGATCGGGGATAATTCACCCCTCCACTTT